The clone carrying this TCR beta chain was counted between two and nine times. Its specificity is not known. The data derive from a study of T cell responses to AZD1222 COVID-19 vaccine. General study results and limits: Reportedly, nearly half the spike-specific TCRs target unmutated variant regions. Spike was spanned by vaccine-associated CD4 TCRs, with dominance at 160-218 and 743-854. Clonal diversity was possibly underestimated, and the donors were mostly white British, with more females. Baseline seropositivity characterized only six AZD1222 recipients.

Profiling relied on immunoSEQ multiplex PCR, and the TCRdb table lists in-frame clones only, not all of them. The sample holds about 180,000 clones, 70% to 90% seen once. Germline V CDR1 and CDR2: LNHDA, SQIVND (reference sequence). Deletions cut 3 bases from V and 1 base from J, with 19 bases between. The CDR3 totals 18 residues. This chain uses TRBV19 with TRBJ1-5; D may be TRBD1 (5 bases). Specimen: peripheral blood, collected on day 0 of AZD1222 vaccination. This receptor was taken from an adult in good health. The CDR3 here is CASSIGLEGVRSNQPQHF. The CDR3 region has the DNA TGTGCCAGTAGTATTGGCTTAGAAGGGGTCCGAAGCAATCAGCCCCAGCATTTT.